Presented here are 27 T cell receptor beta chains from one specimen sequenced in a study of CD8+ T cells in alopecia areata. RNA was extracted and reverse transcribed into cDNA as the sequencing template. Sequenced by immunoSEQ multiplex PCR; TCRdb stores in-frame clones only, minus some. The sample yields 50,000 to 80,000 clones, roughly 47% seen once. The material sequenced was NKG2D-low CD8+ T cells sorted from blood. These receptors originate from a human donor with alopecia areata.

This chain connects TRBV7-9 to TRBJ2-6; D uncertain. Trimming removed 5 bases at V and 0 bases at J, with 8 bases between. CDR1 SEHNR and CDR2 FQNEAQ come from the germline V gene (reference sequence). The CDR3 extends over 15 amino acids. CDR3 nucleotides: TGTGCCAGCAGCCACAAACCCTCTGGGGCCAACGTCCTGACTTTC. Translation gives CASSHKPSGANVLTF.

The chain employs TRBV7-9 and TRBJ2-3; 9 bases are a match to TRBD1. J gave up 4 bases and V 5 bases, and 7 bases lay outside the gene matches. Looked up from germline, CDR1 is SEHNR and CDR2 is FQNEAQ (reference sequence). The length of the CDR3 is 15 residues. CDR3 region: CASSHRDRDADTQYF. The CDR3 DNA reads TGTGCCAGCAGCCACCGGGACAGGGATGCAGATACGCAGTATTTT. The full variable domain, its missing parts supplied by reference TRBV7-9 and TRBJ2-3, is DTGVSQNPRHKITKRGQNVTFRCDPISEHNRLYWYRQTLGQGPEFLTYFQNEAQLEKSRLLSDRFSAERPKGSFSTLEIQRTEQGDSAMYLCASSHRDRDADTQYFGPGTRLTVL.

The chain joins TRBV4-3 to TRBJ2-3; TRBD2 matches at 8 bases. This CDR3 contains 15 residues. Germline values: CDR1 LGHNA, CDR2 YSLEER. The ends lost 3 bases at V and 4 bases at J; junction bases unmatched: 6. This CDR3 reads CASSQARGGADTQYF. The CDR3 nucleotides read TGCGCCAGCAGCCAGGCTCGGGGGGGCGCAGATACGCAGTATTTT.

V gene TRBV14 combines with J gene TRBJ2-3; 9 bases are shared with TRBD2. Germline V gives CDR1 SGHDN, CDR2 FVKESK. The CDR3 covers 15 residues. V was pared by 0 bases and J by 6 bases, with 4 bases of the junction left unmatched. CDR3 nucleotide sequence: TGTGCCAGCAGCCAAGATTCTAGCGGGAAGGATACGCAGTATTTT. Amino acid sequence: CASSQDSSGKDTQYF. The variable domain in full, completed from reference TRBV14 and TRBJ2-3, reads EAGVTQFPSHSVIEKGQTVTLRCDPISGHDNLYWYRRVMGKEIKFLLHFVKESKQDESGMPNNRFLAERTGGTYSTLKVQPAELEDSGVYFCASSQDSSGKDTQYFGPGTRLTVL.

The table lists this clone with a few counts. V and J are TRBV13 and TRBJ2-7, with unresolved D. V dropped 4 bases and J dropped 3 bases, with 4 bases sitting between them. The CDR3 runs 11 residues. Germline-derived CDR1 and CDR2 are PRHDT and FYEKMQ (reference sequence). CDR3 sequence (DNA): TGTGCCAGCAGCTCAAACTACGAGCAGTACTTC. Translating gives CASSSNYEQYF.

The chain carries TRBV2 and TRBJ2-3; D remains unclear. V was pared by 7 bases and J by 4 bases, with 6 bases between. The germline gives CDR1 SNHLY, CDR2 FYNNEI. The CDR3 contains 11 residues. The CDR3 loop is CASIGPDTQYF. The CDR3 DNA is TGTGCCAGCATTGGCCCAGATACGCAGTATTTT.

J is TRBJ2-5 and V is TRBV29-1, with 11 bases matching TRBD2. The CDR3 loop spans 17 amino acids. Germline V gives CDR1 SQVTM, CDR2 ANQGSEA. After removal of 6 bases from V and 4 bases from J, the junction contained 16 bases not matched to a gene. CDR3 bases: TGCAGCGTCCAAGGTCAGGCTAGCGGGAGGTTGGGAGAGACCCAGTACTTC. Protein: CSVQGQASGRLGETQYF.

The rearrangement joins TRBV7-9 to TRBJ2-7, with D possibly TRBD2 on 6 matching bases. V dropped 4 bases and J dropped 1 base, with 14 bases sitting between them. This CDR3 has 15 amino acids. Per the germline V gene, CDR1 is SEHNR and CDR2 is FQNEAQ (reference sequence). The CDR3 DNA sequence: TGTGCCAGCAGCTCAGACGTCCTAGCGTCCTACGAGCAGTACTTC. This codes for CASSSDVLASYEQYF.

The chain carries TRBV9 and TRBJ1-5; no reliable D call. Germline assignment: CDR1 SGDLS and CDR2 YYNGEE. V shed 0 bases and J shed 1 base, with 2 bases lying between them. This CDR3 spans 13 amino acids. CDR3 loop: CASSVASNQPQHF. CDR3 DNA sequence: TGTGCCAGCAGCGTAGCCAGCAATCAGCCCCAGCATTTT.

This clone was seen only a few times. This sequence joins TRBV7-9 and TRBJ2-7, with D possibly being TRBD1 (6 bases). Germline CDR1 and CDR2: SEHNR and FQNEAQ (reference sequence). This CDR3 has 16 residues. Trimming took off 5 bases at V and 4 bases at J, with 21 bases between the two ends. The DNA for the CDR3 is TGTGCCAGCAGCGATGTTACAGGGTACAAGGGGTACGAGCAGTACTTC. It encodes CASSDVTGYKGYEQYF.

This chain uses TRBV7-9 with TRBJ2-7; D call uncertain. Germline CDR1 reads SEHNR; CDR2 reads FQNEAQ (reference sequence). This CDR3 comprises 11 residues. The V end was cut by 7 bases, the J end by 5 bases, with 9 bases between. CDR3 protein: CASTQDHEQYF. CDR3 DNA: TGTGCCAGCACCCAGGATCACGAGCAGTACTTC.

This sequence joins TRBV30 and TRBJ2-3; D possibly matches TRBD1 or TRBD2 (5 bases each). From germline, CDR1 is GTSNPN and CDR2 SVGIG (reference sequence). The CDR3 has 14 amino acids. Trimming removed 4 bases at V and 0 bases at J, with 11 bases between. CDR3 region: CAWMFEGSTDTQYF. The CDR3 bases are TGTGCCTGGATGTTTGAGGGGAGCACAGATACGCAGTATTTT.

This rearrangement joins TRBV9 to TRBJ2-1; D is ambiguous. Germline V gene data show CDR1 as SGDLS and CDR2 as YYNGEE. This CDR3 spans 14 amino acids. V shed 0 bases and J shed 4 bases, with 8 bases lying between them. The CDR3, as DNA: TGTGCCAGCAGCGTAGGGACCAGATACAATGAGCAGTTCTTC. Translated: CASSVGTRYNEQFF.

The chain recombines TRBV5-6 with TRBJ2-1; TRBD2 aligns across 9 bases. Losses at the gene ends were 2 bases for V and 5 bases for J; bases not matched to a gene: 5. This CDR3 is built from 15 residues. The germline CDR1 and CDR2 sequences are SGHDT and YYEEEE. CDR3 sequence (DNA): TGTGCCAGCAGCTTATTAGCGGGAGAGGACAATGAGCAGTTCTTC. As protein: CASSLLAGEDNEQFF.

The rearrangement uses TRBV4-3 and TRBJ2-2, with 14 positions matching TRBD2. The CDR3 has 17 amino acids. With 3 bases clipped from V and 10 bases from J, the junction kept 10 bases outside the gene matches. The germline V gene encodes CDR1 LGHNA and CDR2 YSLEER. The CDR3 nucleotides read TGCGCCAGCAGCCAGGGCGGGACTAGCGGGGGACCGCCGGAGCTGTTTTTT. It is translated as CASSQGGTSGGPPELFF.

This clone was counted only a few times. Other DNA variants within this sample encode the same CDR3. The gene calls are TRBV28 and TRBJ2-2; D call uncertain. Germline CDR1 and CDR2: MDHEN and SYDVKM. Trimming shortened V by 8 bases and J by 6 bases, and 7 bases separated the two germline ends. This CDR3 is built from 11 residues. As DNA, the CDR3 is TGTGCCAGCTCCTTCCCCGGGGAGCTGTTTTTT. Translation gives CASSFPGELFF.

The CDR3 protein is CASSVPGQGAPRSYNEQFF. The CDR3 nucleotides are TGCGCCAGCAGCGTCCCGGGACAGGGGGCCCCCAGATCCTACAATGAGCAGTTCTTC. The chain recombines TRBV5-1 with TRBJ2-1; 12 bases fit TRBD1. After removal of 4 bases from V and 1 base from J, the junction contained 12 bases not matched to a gene. The CDR3 totals 19 residues. CDR1 SGHRS and CDR2 YFSETQ come from the germline V gene.

This chain joins TRBV7-9 and TRBJ2-5, with 8 bases fitting TRBD1. Germline CDR1 reads SEHNR; CDR2 reads FQNEAQ (reference sequence). The V gene end was trimmed by 5 bases and the J gene end by 1 base; junction bases not matched to a gene: 3. The CDR3 has 14 amino acids. The CDR3 reads CASSDTGGQETQYF. For the CDR3, the DNA is TGTGCCAGCAGCGATACAGGGGGCCAAGAGACCCAGTACTTC.

The chain couples TRBV30 to TRBJ2-7, with D uncertain. CDR3 size: 13 residues. Germline V CDR1 and CDR2: GTSNPN, SVGIG (reference sequence). Trimming shortened V by 0 bases and J by 2 bases, and 8 bases separated the two germline ends. This CDR3 reads CAWSVPRTYEQYF. The CDR3 bases are TGTGCCTGGAGTGTACCCCGTACCTACGAGCAGTACTTC.

V and J are TRBV7-9 and TRBJ2-7; 9 bases fit TRBD1. The CDR3 is 12 amino acids. From germline, CDR1 is SEHNR and CDR2 FQNEAQ (reference sequence). After removal of 9 bases from V and 6 bases from J, the junction contained 6 bases not matched to a gene. Here the CDR3 DNA reads TGTGCCAGTCGGGACAGGGAACCCGAGCAGTACTTC. Translated: CASRDREPEQYF.

This clone has more than one count but fewer than ten. The chain carries TRBV7-9 and TRBJ2-1; unclear D gene. The germline V and J ends were trimmed by 6 bases and 7 bases, with 10 bases remaining between them. The CDR3 consists of 12 residues. In germline, CDR1 is SEHNR, CDR2 FQNEAQ (reference sequence). DNA for the CDR3: TGTGCCAGCAGTGGAGCACTAAATGAGCAGTTCTTC. Translating gives CASSGALNEQFF. Filled out from reference TRBV7-9 and TRBJ2-1, the complete variable domain reads DTGVSQNPRHKITKRGQNVTFRCDPISEHNRLYWYRQTLGQGPEFLTYFQNEAQLEKSRLLSDRFSAERPKGSFSTLEIQRTEQGDSAMYLCASSGALNEQFFGPGTRLTVL.

This clone was seen more than once but under ten times. The genes are TRBV29-1 and TRBJ1-4; D gene ambiguous. The V gene's germline CDR1 is SQVTM and CDR2 ANQGSEA. The V end lost 7 bases, the J end lost 6 bases, and 15 bases lay between the germline ends. The CDR3 sequence is 13 residues long. CDR3 sequence reads: CSAVGAGDEKLFF. CDR3 DNA: TGCAGCGCCGTAGGTGCAGGTGATGAAAAACTGTTTTTT.

This clone was observed a few times. The V gene is TRBV7-2, the J gene TRBJ2-5, with a tentative D call TRBD1 (6 bases). The length of the CDR3 is 16 residues. Germline assignment: CDR1 SGHTA and CDR2 FQGNSA. V lost 4 bases to trimming and J lost 4 bases, with 19 bases between them. CDR3 nucleotide sequence: TGTGCCAGCAGCTCCATTCCACAGGGTCTGGGAGAGACCCAGTACTTC. This codes for CASSSIPQGLGETQYF.

This rearrangement joins TRBV9 to TRBJ2-7, with D perhaps TRBD2 (5 bases). The length of the CDR3 is 16 residues. V was pared by 3 bases and J by 0 bases, with 16 bases between. The germline V gene has CDR1 SGDLS and CDR2 YYNGEE. This CDR3 is CASSDSISGSSYEQYF. CDR3 in DNA: TGTGCCAGCAGCGATAGCATAAGCGGTTCCTCCTACGAGCAGTACTTC.

This clone was found a few times. The chain recombines TRBV5-4 with TRBJ2-1; D gene ambiguous. Trimming took off 3 bases at V and 8 bases at J, with 6 bases between the two ends. The CDR3 is made up of 11 amino acids. Per the germline V gene, CDR1 is SGHNT and CDR2 is YYREEE (reference sequence). CDR3 protein: CASSYTDEQFF. DNA of the CDR3: TGTGCCAGCAGCTACACCGATGAGCAGTTCTTC.

The rearrangement uses TRBV2 and TRBJ2-7; 7 bases agree with TRBD2. Germline V CDR1 and CDR2: SNHLY, FYNNEI. This CDR3 spans 14 amino acids. V trimming: 6 bases; J trimming: 7 bases; junction bases outside the gene matches: 12. CDR3 DNA sequence: TGTGCCAGCAGGGCGACTAGCTCCTTAGAAGAGCAGTACTTC. It is translated as CASRATSSLEEQYF.

This sequence joins TRBV27 and TRBJ1-5, with D perhaps TRBD1 (5 bases). Trimming left V 5 bases short and J 9 bases short, with 14 bases between. The CDR3 has 13 amino acids. Germline loops: CDR1 MNHEY, CDR2 SMNVEV (reference sequence). CDR3 residues: CASSPAQGGPQHF. The CDR3 DNA follows: TGTGCCAGCAGTCCCGCGCAGGGTGGGCCCCAGCATTTT.